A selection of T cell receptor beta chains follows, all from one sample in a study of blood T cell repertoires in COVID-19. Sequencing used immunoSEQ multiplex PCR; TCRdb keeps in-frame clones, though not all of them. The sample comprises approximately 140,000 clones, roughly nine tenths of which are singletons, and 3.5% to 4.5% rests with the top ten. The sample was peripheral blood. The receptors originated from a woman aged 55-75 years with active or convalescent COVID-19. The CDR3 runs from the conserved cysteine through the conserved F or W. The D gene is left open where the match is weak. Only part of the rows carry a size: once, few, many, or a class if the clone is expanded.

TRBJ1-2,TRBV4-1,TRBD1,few,TGCGCCAGCAGCCAAGGGGTAGGGGGCATCGAAATAGGCTACACCTTC,CASSQGVGGIEIGYTF
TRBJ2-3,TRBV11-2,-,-,TGTGCCAGCAGCTTCGTCCCCCTGGGGCGAACACCCCATACGCAGTATTTT,CASSFVPLGRTPHTQYF
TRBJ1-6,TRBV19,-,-,TGTGCCAGTAGTGGCCAGGGCGACAATTCACCCCTCCACTTT,CASSGQGDNSPLHF
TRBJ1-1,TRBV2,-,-,TGTGCCAGCAGTGAGGGGGGGTTCAACACTGAAGCTTTCTTT,CASSEGGFNTEAFF
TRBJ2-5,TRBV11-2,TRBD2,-,TGTGCCAGCAGCCAGGGACCCCCAGGGCTAGCGGGGGGAGAGACCCAGTACTTC,CASSQGPPGLAGGETQYF
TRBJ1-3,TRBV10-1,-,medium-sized,TGCGCCAGCAGTGAGGGTCGAGGCGACTCTGGAAACACCATATATTTT,CASSEGRGDSGNTIYF
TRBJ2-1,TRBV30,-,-,TGTGCCTGGAGCCCTGCCTACAATGAGCAGTTCTTC,CAWSPAYNEQFF
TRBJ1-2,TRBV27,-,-,TGTGCCAGCAGTCAGGCGCCTGCCTATGGCTACACCTTC,CASSQAPAYGYTF
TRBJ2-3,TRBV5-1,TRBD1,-,TGCGCCAGCAGCCAGGGACAGGGTCGCGCAGATACGCAGTATTTT,CASSQGQGRADTQYF
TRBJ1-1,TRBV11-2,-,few,TGTGCCAGCAGCCCGATCCGCGGGGACACTGAAGCTTTCTTT,CASSPIRGDTEAFF
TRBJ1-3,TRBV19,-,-,TGTGCCAGTAGTTCCCAGGGGTCTGGAAACACCATATATTTT,CASSSQGSGNTIYF
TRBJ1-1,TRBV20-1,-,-,TGCAGTGCTAGAACTCCGACTGAAGCTTTCTTT,CSARTPTEAFF
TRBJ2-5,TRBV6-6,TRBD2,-,TGTGCCAGCAGTGCCGGGACTACGAGGGGTGAGACCCAGTACTTC,CASSAGTTRGETQYF
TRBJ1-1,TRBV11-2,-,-,TGTGCCAGCAGCTTTTCGCGGAACACTGAAGCTTTCTTT,CASSFSRNTEAFF
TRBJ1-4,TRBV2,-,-,TGTGCCAGCAGGGAAGGGGCAGGTGAAAAACTGTTTTTT,CASREGAGEKLFF